This is a list of T cell receptor beta chains from one sample in a study of blood T cell repertoires in COVID-19. Only in-frame clones appear in the TCRdb table, and some are missing; sequencing was by immunoSEQ multiplex PCR. Here the sample spans under 300,000 clones, about 80% being singletons. The material sequenced was peripheral blood. These TCRs come from a woman at least 80 years old with active or convalescent COVID-19. Each CDR3 is given with its conserved first and last residue. The D gene is left open where the match is weak. Clone size is shown for a subset of rows, as once, few, many or a class of expanded clone.

.,TRBV24-1,14,TRBJ2-1,TRBD1,TGTGCCACGCAACCGGGACAGGGCCACAATGAGCAGTTCTTC,CATQPGQGHNEQFF
few,TRBV12-3/TRBV12-4,11,TRBJ2-3,.,TGTGCCAGCAGTTTGGGGGCAAAAGAGTATTTT,CASSLGAKEYF
.,TRBV21-1,16,TRBJ1-6,.,TGTGCCAGCAGCAACCGGGACTTATGGCTTAATTCACCCCTCCACTTT,CASSNRDLWLNSPLHF
.,TRBV30,13,TRBJ1-3,.,TGTGCCTGGAGACAGGGAGCTGGAAACACCATATATTTT,CAWRQGAGNTIYF
.,TRBV2,13,TRBJ2-7,TRBD1,TGTGCCAGCAGGGGGACAGACTCCTACGAGCAGTACTTC,CASRGTDSYEQYF
once,TRBV30,15,TRBJ2-3,.,TGTGCCTGGAGTAGGGTTTGGGGGCAGGCAGATACGCAGTATTTT,CAWSRVWGQADTQYF
.,TRBV19,15,TRBJ2-5,.,TGTGCCAGTAGTCCTGGGGGGACAGCCCAAGAGACCCAGTACTTC,CASSPGGTAQETQYF
.,TRBV15,14,TRBJ1-5,TRBD1,TGTGCCACCAGCCGGGACAGGGGCAATCAGCCCCAGCATTTT,CATSRDRGNQPQHF
.,TRBV13,18,TRBJ1-3,.,TGTGCCAGCAGCCGCCGGGCAGGGGTCTCTCGCTCTGGAAACACCATATATTTT,CASSRRAGVSRSGNTIYF
.,TRBV10-3,15,TRBJ2-4,TRBD1,TGTGCCATCGGGACAGGGTCTGATATGGTGGGCATTCAGTACTTC,CAIGTGSDMVGIQYF
.,TRBV3-1/TRBV3-2,15,TRBJ1-2,.,TGTGCCAGCAGCCAAGTGGGTGACAGCGGGTATGGCTACACCTTC,CASSQVGDSGYGYTF
few,TRBV30,15,TRBJ1-3,.,TGTGCCTGGAGATTGGGGGGGTCCCCTGGAAACACCATATATTTT,CAWRLGGSPGNTIYF
.,TRBV11-2,16,TRBJ2-1,.,TGTGCCAGCAGCTTAGAGTCTAGTTGGGCCTACAATGAGCAGTTCTTC,CASSLESSWAYNEQFF
.,TRBV5-4,14,TRBJ2-1,.,TGTGCCAGCACCCAGCAGGGCTCCTACAATGAGCAGTTCTTC,CASTQQGSYNEQFF
.,TRBV28,16,TRBJ1-6,TRBD1,TGTGCCAGCAGTTTCCTTCCGGGACAGGGAGAATCACCCCTCCACTTT,CASSFLPGQGESPLHF
.,TRBV3-1/TRBV3-2,14,TRBJ2-5,TRBD1,TGTGCCATCGGGCCGGGACAGGGCCAAGAGACCCAGTACTTC,CAIGPGQGQETQYF
.,TRBV19,15,TRBJ1-1,.,TGTGCCAGTAGTATAGATAGGTTGAGCGACACTGAAGCTTTCTTT,CASSIDRLSDTEAFF
.,TRBV24-1,15,TRBJ2-2,.,TGTGCCACCAGTGGGAGACAGGTTGTTGCCGGGGAGCTGTTTTTT,CATSGRQVVAGELFF
.,TRBV11-2,15,TRBJ2-3,TRBD1,TGTGCCAGCAGCTTATCAGGGGGAGTACCAGATACGCAGTATTTT,CASSLSGGVPDTQYF
.,TRBV18,17,TRBJ2-7,TRBD1,TGTGCCAGCTCACTCGGGACAGTCAAAAGGTGGTCCTACGAGCAGTACTTC,CASSLGTVKRWSYEQYF
.,TRBV5-1,16,TRBJ2-3,TRBD2,TGCGCCAGCACCGGAAATAGCGGGGGGGGTAAAGATACGCAGTATTTT,CASTGNSGGGKDTQYF
.,TRBV9,15,TRBJ2-5,TRBD1,TGTGCCAGCAGCCCCCGGGGACAGGGAGGAGAGACCCAGTACTTC,CASSPRGQGGETQYF
.,TRBV5-4,18,TRBJ2-1,TRBD2,TGTGCCAGCAGCTCCCCTACTAGCGGGGGAGCACTATACAATGAGCAGTTCTTC,CASSSPTSGGALYNEQFF
.,TRBV28,17,TRBJ2-1,TRBD2,TGTGCCAGCAGTTCCCTCTTGCGGGAGGGCCTCGACAATGAGCAGTTCTTC,CASSSLLREGLDNEQFF
.,TRBV19,15,TRBJ1-4,.,TGTGCCAGTAGTACGACGACAGGACTTAATGAAAAACTGTTTTTT,CASSTTTGLNEKLFF
.,TRBV7-9,17,TRBJ1-5,TRBD1,TGTGCCAGCAGCCCCCCCCCGACAGGGTACGGCAATCAGCCCCAGCATTTT,CASSPPPTGYGNQPQHF
.,TRBV28,13,TRBJ1-1,.,TGTGCCAGCAGTCTTACAGGGAGGGCTGAAGCTTTCTTT,CASSLTGRAEAFF
.,TRBV11-2,13,TRBJ1-3,.,TGTGCCAGCAGCTTCCAGGGATCAAACACCATATATTTT,CASSFQGSNTIYF
.,TRBV5-1,15,TRBJ2-3,.,TGCGCCAGCAGCCTTGCCCCCGGACAGACAGATACGCAGTATTTT,CASSLAPGQTDTQYF